This entry concerns a single T cell receptor beta chain. Its antigen is not identified. Assay: immunoSEQ multiplex PCR; the TCRdb copy retains only in-frame clones and omits some. The data show over 700,000 clones, 72% seen once. This specimen belongs to a study of shared clonotypes between healthy human individuals. Study information: Donors were two women and a few men aged 18 to 49.

Broader study findings: What naive subsets generally showed was a larger estimated richness than memory subsets showed. A handful of donors shared 4.5% to 6.5% of their naive CD4 clonotypes.

This CDR3 spans 18 amino acids. Germline V gene data show CDR1 as SEHNR and CDR2 as FQNEAQ (reference sequence). Trimming took 3 bases from V and 5 from J, leaving 25 bases between them. The V and J genes are TRBV7-9 and TRBJ1-1; D gene uncertain. Sequencing used memory CD4+ T cells sorted from blood. Subset: CD45RA-negative fraction. This TCR was recovered from a woman in her thirties in good health. CDR3 residues: CASSFVASGIGMETEAFF. DNA of the CDR3: TGTGCCAGCAGCTTTGTGGCCAGTGGGATAGGGATGGAAACTGAAGCTTTCTTT. The entire variable domain, with the rest obtained from reference TRBV7-9 and TRBJ1-1, is as follows: DTGVSQNPRHKITKRGQNVTFRCDPISEHNRLYWYRQTLGQGPEFLTYFQNEAQLEKSRLLSDRFSAERPKGSFSTLEIQRTEQGDSAMYLCASSFVASGIGMETEAFFGQGTRLTVV.